This T cell receptor beta chain was observed in a study of shared clonotypes between healthy human individuals. Germline V gives CDR1 LGHNA, CDR2 YSLEER. The CDR3 loop spans 13 amino acids. The V end lost 0 bases, the J end lost 9 bases, and 9 bases lay between the germline ends. Assay: immunoSEQ multiplex PCR; the TCRdb copy retains only in-frame clones and omits some. There are more than 2,000,000 clones in the sample; roughly 93% occur only once, and around 0.4% lies in the top ten. This chain joins TRBV4-3 and TRBJ1-5; D not resolved. The receptor was derived from a young man in good health. Some clones in this sample may be carry-over from other donors' samples. Input material: naive CD4+ T cells from PBMCs. As to subset: CD45RA+ positively selected. The CDR3 sequence is CASSQDLPGPQHF. The CDR3 region has the DNA TGCGCCAGCAGCCAAGATTTACCGGGGCCCCAGCATTTT.